This TCR beta chain comes out of a study of blood T cell repertoires in COVID-19. Study summary: The study drew acute and convalescent COVID-19 samples from the United States, Italy and Spain. T cells, B-cell-depleted T cells, or PBMCs supplied cDNA or gDNA.

In the original analysis: Amplification from reference gene primers served as the basis for estimated nucleated cell counts. Only in-frame clones appear in the TCRdb table, and some are missing; sequencing was by immunoSEQ multiplex PCR. The DNA gave D and trimming, while V, J and clone size come from that table. The table shows approximately 100,000 clones, with over 60% occurring only once. The CDR3 has 11 amino acids. V was cut by 4 bases and J by 4 bases, with 7 bases left in between. Looked up from germline, CDR1 is DFQATT and CDR2 is SNEGSKA (reference sequence). The sample consisted of peripheral blood. The V call is TRBV20-1, the J call TRBJ1-2; D unclear. This clonotype originated in a human donor in a cohort sampled during active or convalescent COVID-19. The CDR3 region is CSAKGLYGYTF. The DNA for the CDR3 is TGCAGTGCTAAAGGACTCTATGGCTACACCTTC.